This paragraph covers one T cell receptor (beta chain) sequence. The data were taken from a study of shared clonotypes between healthy human individuals. The table came from immunoSEQ multiplex PCR; TCRdb's copy has only in-frame clones and leaves some out. The data hold around 500,000 clones, with 76% observed a single time. Germline V CDR1 and CDR2: SGHNT, YYREEE (reference sequence). CDR3 length: 12 amino acids. V lost 5 bases to trimming and J lost 11 bases, with 16 bases between them. The rearrangement joins TRBV5-4 to TRBJ1-1; D perhaps matches TRBD1 (6 bases). The source is a woman between 40 and 55 years old in good health. Some clones in this sample may be carry-over from other donors' samples. The sequenced material came from PBMCs. DNA of the CDR3: TGTGCCAGCAGTTGGGGGCCCGAAGGCGCTTTCTTT. It codes for CASSWGPEGAFF.